This TCR beta chain is from a study of cytomegalovirus exposure and HLA in healthy donors. Study background: The study placed around 80% of its approximately 360 genotyped donors in the Caucasian-associated ancestry cluster.

The germline V gene encodes CDR1 MNHEY and CDR2 SVGAGI. CDR3 length: 15 amino acids. Trimming cost V 0 bases and J 5 bases, with 11 bases left between them. The primer mix had 60 Vbeta and 13 Jbeta primers. This table comes from immunoSEQ multiplex PCR, and its TCRdb copy is limited to in-frame clones, with some not included. This sample has 150,000 to 160,000 clones, with approximately 72% found just once. The sequenced sample consisted of PBMCs. V usage is TRBV6-5 and J usage is TRBJ1-5; D remains unclear. The clonotype comes from a man aged 18 to 30 in good health and CMV-seronegative. CDR3 DNA: TGTGCCAGCAGTTACTCGAACAGTCTCGATCAGCCCCAGCATTTT. Translated, it gives CASSYSNSLDQPQHF.